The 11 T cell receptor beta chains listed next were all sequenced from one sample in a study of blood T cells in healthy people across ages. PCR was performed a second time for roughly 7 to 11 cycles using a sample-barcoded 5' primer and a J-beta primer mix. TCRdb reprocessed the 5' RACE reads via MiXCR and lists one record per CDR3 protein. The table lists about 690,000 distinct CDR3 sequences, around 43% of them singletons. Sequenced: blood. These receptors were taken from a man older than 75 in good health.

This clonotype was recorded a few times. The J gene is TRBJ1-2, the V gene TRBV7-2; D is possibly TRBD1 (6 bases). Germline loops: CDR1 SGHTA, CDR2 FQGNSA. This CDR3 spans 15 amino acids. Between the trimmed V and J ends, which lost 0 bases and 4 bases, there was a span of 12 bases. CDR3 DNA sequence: TGTGCCAGCAGCTTAGCGGCAGGGGATATCTATGGCTACACCTTC. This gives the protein CASSLAAGDIYGYTF.

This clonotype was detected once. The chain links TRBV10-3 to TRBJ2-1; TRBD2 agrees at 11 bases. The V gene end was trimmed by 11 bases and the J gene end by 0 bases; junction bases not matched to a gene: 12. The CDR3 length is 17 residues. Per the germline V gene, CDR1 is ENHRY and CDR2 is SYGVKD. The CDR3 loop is CAPTLAGEGDSYNEQFF. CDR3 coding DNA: TGTGCCCCGACACTAGCGGGAGAAGGGGACTCCTACAATGAGCAGTTCTTC.

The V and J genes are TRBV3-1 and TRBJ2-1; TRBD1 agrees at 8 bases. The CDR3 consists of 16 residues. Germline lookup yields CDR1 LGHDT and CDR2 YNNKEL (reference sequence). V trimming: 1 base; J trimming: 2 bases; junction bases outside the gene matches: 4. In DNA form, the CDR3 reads TGTGCCAGCAGCCAAGGTGGCAGGGGGCCCTACAATGAGCAGTTCTTC. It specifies CASSQGGRGPYNEQFF.

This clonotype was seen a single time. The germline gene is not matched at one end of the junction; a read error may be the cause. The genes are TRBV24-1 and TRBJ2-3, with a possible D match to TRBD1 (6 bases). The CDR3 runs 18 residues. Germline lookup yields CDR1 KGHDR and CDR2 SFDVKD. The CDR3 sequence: CASSAARRGGTGGDTQYF. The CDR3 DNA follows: TGTGCCTCCAGTGCCGCTCGAAGAGGGGGAACTGGAGGAGATACGCAGTATTTT.

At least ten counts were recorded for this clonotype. This CDR3 is CASSLGGTAKETQYF. Written as DNA, the CDR3 is TGTGCCAGCAGCTTAGGGGGGACAGCAAAAGAGACCCAGTACTTC. The chain carries TRBV7-2 and TRBJ2-5; 7 bases match TRBD1. Unmatched junction bases numbered 5, after V lost 1 base and J lost 3 bases. CDR1 and CDR2 (germline): SGHTA, FQGNSA. The CDR3 covers 15 residues.

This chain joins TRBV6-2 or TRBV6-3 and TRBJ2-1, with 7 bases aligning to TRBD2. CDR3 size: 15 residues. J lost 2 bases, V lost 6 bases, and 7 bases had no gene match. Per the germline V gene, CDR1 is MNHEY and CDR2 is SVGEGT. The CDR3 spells CASSYRDYTYNEQFF. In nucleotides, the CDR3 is TGTGCCAGCAGCTACCGGGACTACACCTACAATGAGCAGTTCTTC.

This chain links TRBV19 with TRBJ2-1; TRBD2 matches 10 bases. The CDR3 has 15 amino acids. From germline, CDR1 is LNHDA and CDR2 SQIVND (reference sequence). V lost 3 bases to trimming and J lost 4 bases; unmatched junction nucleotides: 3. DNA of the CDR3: TGTGCCAGTAGTATGACTAGCGGGCAATACAATGAGCAGTTCTTC. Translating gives CASSMTSGQYNEQFF.

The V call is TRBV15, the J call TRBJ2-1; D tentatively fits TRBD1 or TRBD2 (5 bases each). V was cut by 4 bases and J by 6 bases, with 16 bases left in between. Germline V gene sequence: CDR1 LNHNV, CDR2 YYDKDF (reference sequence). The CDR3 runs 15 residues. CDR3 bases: TGTGCCACCAGCATTCTTTTCGGGGCCCGCAATGAGCAGTTCTTC. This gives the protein CATSILFGARNEQFF.

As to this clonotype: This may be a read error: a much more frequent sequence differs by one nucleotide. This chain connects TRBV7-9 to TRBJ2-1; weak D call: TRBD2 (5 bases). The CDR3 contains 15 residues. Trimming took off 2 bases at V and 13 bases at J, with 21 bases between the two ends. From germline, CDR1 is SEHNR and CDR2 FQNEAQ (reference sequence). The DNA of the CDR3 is TGTGCCAGCAGCTTACCCGATCAGAAATGGGAGACCCAGTTCTTC. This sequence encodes CASSLPDQKWETQFF.

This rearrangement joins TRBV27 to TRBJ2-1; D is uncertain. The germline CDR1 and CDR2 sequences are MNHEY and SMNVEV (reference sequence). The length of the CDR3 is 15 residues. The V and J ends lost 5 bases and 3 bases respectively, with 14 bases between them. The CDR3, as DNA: TGTGCCAGCAGTCCAGCACAGATATACTACAATGAGCAGTTCTTC. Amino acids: CASSPAQIYYNEQFF.

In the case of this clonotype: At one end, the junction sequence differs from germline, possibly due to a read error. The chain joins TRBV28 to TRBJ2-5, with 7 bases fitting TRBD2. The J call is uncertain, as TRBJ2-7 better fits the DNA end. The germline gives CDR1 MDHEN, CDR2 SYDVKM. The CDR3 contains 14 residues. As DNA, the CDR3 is TGTGCCGGCAGTAAAGCCGGGACTAACTTCGAGCAGTACTTC. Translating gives CAGSKAGTNFEQYF.